This TCR beta chain was recorded in a study of T-cell memory formation after mild COVID-19. From 5'RACE with constant-segment primers came TCR alpha and TCR beta cDNA libraries that carried sample barcodes and UMIs. TCRdb recomputed calls from the 5' RACE reads with MiXCR, one row per CDR3 protein. The repertoire holds around 200,000 distinct CDR3 sequences, with 18% as singletons. Whole-study results and caveats: Balance between CD4 and CD8 was seen in clones contracting day 15 to 85, and a CD4+ lean was seen in later expanders. CD4+ contracting clones were found mainly in CM and EM, and CD8+ ones in EMRA. Pre-infection memory already had some responding clones, implying cross-reactive memory joined.

About this clonotype itself: Its antigen is unknown.

There are 13 residues in the CDR3. Germline CDR1 and CDR2: DFQATT and SNEGSKA (reference sequence). The germline V and J ends were trimmed by 5 bases and 4 bases, with 11 bases remaining between them. Input material: PBMCs or a T cell subset sorted from them (not recorded which). This chain connects TRBV20-1 to TRBJ1-4; tentatively, D is TRBD1 (6 bases). The TCR originated in a man aged 18 to 30 who had mild COVID-19 (a few samples of this study predate the infection). Cell type and time point are not known. The CDR3 DNA sequence: TGCAGTGCTCCGAGGGGGAGTAATGAAAAACTGTTTTTT. Residues: CSAPRGSNEKLFF.